The T cell receptor beta chain described here comes from a study of shared clonotypes between healthy human individuals. Study-level results: The small donor group covered limited genetic and exposure diversity. Expectations were that clonotype sharing among donors would be affected by sequencing depth. In the sorted subsets, rarefaction showed sequencing was incomplete despite large depth.

The repertoire was sequenced with immunoSEQ multiplex PCR; TCRdb's copy has only in-frame clones and lacks some. The table has around 990,000 clones, roughly 80% seen once. With respect to this clone: Its antigen is not identified.

Per germline, CDR1 SGHNT and CDR2 YYREEE (reference sequence). This CDR3 region has 14 residues. V lost 0 bases and J lost 5; bases outside the gene matches: 2. The V gene is TRBV5-4, the J gene TRBJ2-5; 9 bases agree with TRBD1. The sequenced sample consisted of memory CD4+ T cells from PBMCs. Subset reported: CD45RA-negative fraction. This clonotype was sampled from a man younger than 35 in good health. Some clones in this sample may be carry-over from other donors' samples. This CDR3 is CASSLGDRAETQYF. The CDR3 DNA is TGTGCCAGCAGCTTGGGGGACAGGGCGGAGACCCAGTACTTC.